A single sample is the source of the 10 T cell receptor beta chains below, sequenced in a study of blood T cell repertoires in COVID-19. Measured with immunoSEQ multiplex PCR; TCRdb has only the in-frame clones, and not every one. The table lists more than 150,000 clones, roughly four fifths of them singletons. Sequenced: peripheral blood. The receptors were gathered from a man aged 65 to 85 who had recovered from COVID-19.

The chain joins TRBV19 to TRBJ2-7, with 7 bases identical to TRBD2. This CDR3 region has 16 residues. Germline V gene sequence: CDR1 LNHDA, CDR2 SQIVND (reference sequence). J was trimmed by 3 bases and V by 4 bases; bases with no gene match: 12. The CDR3 coding sequence is TGTGCCAGTAGTAACAGGTTGGGCAGGGAGGGCTACGAGCAGTACTTC. Protein product: CASSNRLGREGYEQYF.

The chain joins TRBV10-3 to TRBJ2-2; D ambiguous. This CDR3 is 16 amino acids long. V dropped 2 bases and J dropped 2 bases, with 12 bases sitting between them. Per germline, CDR1 ENHRY and CDR2 SYGVKD. The CDR3 region has the DNA TGTGCCATCAGTGAGCGCCCCACACCTAACACCGGGGAGCTGTTTTTT. Its protein is CAISERPTPNTGELFF.

The chain has TRBV6-5 and TRBJ1-2; 8 bases fit TRBD1. V was pared by 0 bases and J by 3 bases, with 3 bases of the junction left unmatched. The CDR3 length is 15 residues. Per germline, CDR1 MNHEY and CDR2 SVGAGI. CDR3 coding DNA: TGTGCCAGCAGTTACTCGCCAGGGGGCGACTATGGCTACACCTTC. It codes for CASSYSPGGDYGYTF.

The CDR3 is CAWRTSGMNTGELFF. In nucleotides, the CDR3 is TGTGCCTGGAGAACTAGCGGGATGAACACCGGGGAGCTGTTTTTT. This rearrangement joins TRBV30 to TRBJ2-2, with 10 bases identical to TRBD2. Per germline, CDR1 GTSNPN and CDR2 SVGIG (reference sequence). Trimming removed 3 bases from V and 1 base from J; junction bases left unmatched: 2. The CDR3 covers 15 residues.

This clone showed up just a few times. The chain combines TRBV6-6 with TRBJ1-3; perhaps TRBD1 as D (5 bases). There are 12 residues in the CDR3. Germline V gene sequence: CDR1 MNHNY, CDR2 SVGAGI (reference sequence). The V and J ends lost 9 bases and 3 bases respectively, with 9 bases between them. This CDR3 is CASGGDGNTIYF. The CDR3 nucleotides read TGTGCCAGTGGGGGGGATGGAAACACCATATATTTT.

The J gene is TRBJ2-1, the V gene TRBV5-6; no definite D call. The CDR3 length is 15 residues. V was cut by 0 bases and J by 2 bases, with 9 bases left in between. In germline, CDR1 is SGHDT, CDR2 YYEEEE. The CDR3 nucleotides read TGTGCCAGCAGCTTGGGGCGGCAGACCTACAATGAGCAGTTCTTC. Its translation: CASSLGRQTYNEQFF.

Note on this clone: The sample holds other DNA sequences that translate to the same CDR3. The CDR3 nucleotides read TGCGCCAGCAGCCTTGGCGGGCTCTCCTACAATGAGCAGTTCTTC. Its protein is CASSLGGLSYNEQFF. The rearrangement uses TRBV5-1 and TRBJ2-1, with D maybe TRBD2 (5 bases). This CDR3 has 15 residues. Trimming shortened V by 4 bases and J by 0 bases, and 11 bases separated the two germline ends. Germline CDR1 and CDR2: SGHRS and YFSETQ.

The chain employs TRBV7-2 and TRBJ2-7, with 11 positions matching TRBD2. The germline V gene encodes CDR1 SGHTA and CDR2 FQGNSA. The CDR3 spans 17 residues. V lost 0 bases and J lost 4; bases outside the gene matches: 8. CDR3: CASSLAIAGGPMYEQYF. The CDR3 nucleotides are TGTGCCAGCAGCTTAGCGATAGCGGGAGGGCCTATGTACGAGCAGTACTTC.

CDR3 DNA sequence: TGCGCCAGCAGCTTGGGGACAGGGGGCGACACTGAAGCTTTCTTT. This sequence encodes CASSLGTGGDTEAFF. The J gene is TRBJ1-1, the V gene TRBV5-1; 11 bases agree with TRBD1. This CDR3 region has 15 residues. V trimming: 0 bases; J trimming: 3 bases; junction bases outside the gene matches: 1. CDR1 is SGHRS and CDR2 is YFSETQ in the germline V gene.

V is TRBV28 and J is TRBJ1-5; no clear D. CDR1 MDHEN and CDR2 SYDVKM come from the germline V gene. V was cut by 3 bases and J by 1 base, with 10 bases left in between. The CDR3 is 15 amino acids. The chain's CDR3 is CASSFIPGSNQPQHF. The CDR3 coding sequence is TGTGCCAGCAGTTTCATCCCAGGAAGCAATCAGCCCCAGCATTTT.